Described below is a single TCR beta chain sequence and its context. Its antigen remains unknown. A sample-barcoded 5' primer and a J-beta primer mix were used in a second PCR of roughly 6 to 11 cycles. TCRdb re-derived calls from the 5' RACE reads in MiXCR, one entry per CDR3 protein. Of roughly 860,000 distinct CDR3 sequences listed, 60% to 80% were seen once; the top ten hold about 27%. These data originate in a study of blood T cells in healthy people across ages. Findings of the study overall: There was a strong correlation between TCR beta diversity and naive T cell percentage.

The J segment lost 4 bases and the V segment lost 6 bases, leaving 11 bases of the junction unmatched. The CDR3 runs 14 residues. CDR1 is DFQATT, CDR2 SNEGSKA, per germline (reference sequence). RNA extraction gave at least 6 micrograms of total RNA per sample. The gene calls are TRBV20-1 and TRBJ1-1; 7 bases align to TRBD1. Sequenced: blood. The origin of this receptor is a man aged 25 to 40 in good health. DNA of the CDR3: TGCAGTGCCCTCAGGGGGATGGGGACCACTGAAGCTTTCTTT. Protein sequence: CSALRGMGTTEAFF.